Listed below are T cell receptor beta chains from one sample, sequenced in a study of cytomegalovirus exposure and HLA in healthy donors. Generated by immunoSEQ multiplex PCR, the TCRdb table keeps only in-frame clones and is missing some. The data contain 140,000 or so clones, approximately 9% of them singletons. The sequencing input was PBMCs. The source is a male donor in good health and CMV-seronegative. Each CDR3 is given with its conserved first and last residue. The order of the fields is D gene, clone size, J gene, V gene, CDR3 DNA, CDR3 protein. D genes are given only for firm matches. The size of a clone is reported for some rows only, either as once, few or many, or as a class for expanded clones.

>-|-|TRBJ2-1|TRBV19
TGTGCCAGTAGCAACAGGGCGACGGATGAGCAGTTCTTC
CASSNRATDEQFF
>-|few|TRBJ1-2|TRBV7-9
TGTGCCAGCAGCTCCCTACTCAACCACGCGGGGGGCTACACCTTC
CASSSLLNHAGGYTF
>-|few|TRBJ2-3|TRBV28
TGTGCCAGCCCCCGGCGGCTGGTCACAGATACGCAGTATTTT
CASPRRLVTDTQYF
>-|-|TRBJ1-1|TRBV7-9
TGTGCCAGCAGCCCCCGCGTAAACACTGAAGCTTTCTTT
CASSPRVNTEAFF
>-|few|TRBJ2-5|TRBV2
TGTGCCAGTTACTGGAGGCAGGGGCAAGAGACCCAGTACTTC
CASYWRQGQETQYF
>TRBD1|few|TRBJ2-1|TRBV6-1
TGTGCCAGCAGACTGACAGGGGGGTCGGACAATGAGCAGTTCTTC
CASRLTGGSDNEQFF
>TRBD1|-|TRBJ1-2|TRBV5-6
TGTGCCAGCAGCTCCCTTGGACAGGAAAATACAATTGGAGGCTACACCTTC
CASSSLGQENTIGGYTF
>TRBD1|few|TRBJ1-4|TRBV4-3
TGCGCCAGCAGCCAGGGTCCGGGACAGAGGAATGAAAAACTGTTTTTT
CASSQGPGQRNEKLFF
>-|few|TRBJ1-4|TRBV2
TGTGCCAGCAGGACGGGGGACACTAATGAAAAACTGTTTTTT
CASRTGDTNEKLFF
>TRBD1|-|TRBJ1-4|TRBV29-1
TGCAGCGTGCCCGGGACAGGGAATGAAAAACTGTTTTTT
CSVPGTGNEKLFF
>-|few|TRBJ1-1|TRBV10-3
TGTGCCATCCAAGGATTGGGGGACACCGAAGCTTTCTTT
CAIQGLGDTEAFF
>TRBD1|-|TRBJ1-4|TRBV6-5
TGTGCCAGGGACTCGGGGACAGGGGTTGACAAACTGTTTTTT
CARDSGTGVDKLFF
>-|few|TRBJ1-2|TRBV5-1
TGCGCCAGCAGCCCGGGACTCGCATCCTATGGCTACACCTTC
CASSPGLASYGYTF
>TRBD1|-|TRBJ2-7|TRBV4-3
TGCGCCAGCAGCCAGACGGGACAGGGGGACGAGCAGTACTTC
CASSQTGQGDEQYF
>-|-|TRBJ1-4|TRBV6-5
TGTGCCAGCAGTTACGGCGGGAGGGGGACTAATGAAAAACTGTTTTTT
CASSYGGRGTNEKLFF
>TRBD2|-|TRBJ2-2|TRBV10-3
TGTGCCATTCGCCCTAGCGGGGGGGCCGGGGAGCTGTTTTTT
CAIRPSGGAGELFF
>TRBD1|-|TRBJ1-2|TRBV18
TGTGCCAGCTCACCACCGGGACAGAGTCGCTATGGCTACACCTTC
CASSPPGQSRYGYTF
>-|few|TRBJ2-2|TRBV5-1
TGCGCCAGCAGCTTGATGACGGGGAACACCGGGGAGCTGTTTTTT
CASSLMTGNTGELFF
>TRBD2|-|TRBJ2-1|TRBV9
TGTGCCAGCAGCGTAGCGCCGGGGGGGTACAATGAGCAGTTCTTC
CASSVAPGGYNEQFF
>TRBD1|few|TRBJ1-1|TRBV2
TGTGCCAGCAGTGAGAGGACAGGGGGAACTGAAGCTTTCTTT
CASSERTGGTEAFF
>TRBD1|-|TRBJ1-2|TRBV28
TGTGCCAGCAGTGTTGGGGACAGGGGGCGCCCCGTCCATGGCTACACCTTC
CASSVGDRGRPVHGYTF
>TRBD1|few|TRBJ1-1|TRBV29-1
TGCAGCGTTGAACTCCGGGACAGGGTTGGGAACACTGAAGCTTTCTTT
CSVELRDRVGNTEAFF
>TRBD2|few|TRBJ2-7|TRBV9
TGTGCCAGCAGCGTTTCCCCGGGGGGGGAGCAGTACTTC
CASSVSPGGEQYF
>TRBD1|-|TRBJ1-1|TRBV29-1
TGCAGGGGAACCGGGACAGGCACTGAAGCTTTCTTT
CRGTGTGTEAFF